The rows below give T cell receptor beta chains drawn from one sample of a study of cytomegalovirus exposure and HLA in healthy donors. TCRdb's table, derived via immunoSEQ multiplex PCR, lists solely in-frame clones and lacks some. In the table there are over 95,000 clones, about 78% of which are singletons. Sequenced material: PBMCs. The receptors originated from a woman aged 40-49 years in good health and CMV-seropositive. Each CDR3 is given with its conserved first and last residue. D genes are given only for firm matches. The size entry is marked missing in some rows and otherwise reads once, few, many or a size class.

>TRBJ2-6|TRBD2|NA|TRBV2
CASSAGLAGTSGANVLTF
TGTGCCAGCAGCGCTGGACTAGCGGGGACTTCTGGGGCCAACGTCCTGACTTTC
>TRBJ1-2|TRBD1|NA|TRBV2
CASSESRTGNGYTF
TGTGCCAGCAGTGAATCTCGGACAGGGAATGGCTACACCTTC
>TRBJ2-7|TRBD1|NA|TRBV10-3
CAISGGTANSYEQYF
TGTGCCATCAGTGGGGGGACAGCCAACTCCTACGAGCAGTACTTC
>TRBJ1-2|TRBD1|NA|TRBV7-2
CASSSRTGQGYTF
TGTGCCAGCAGCTCACGGACAGGTCAAGGCTACACCTTC
>TRBJ1-6|NA|NA|TRBV7-2
CASSLFPGRGLSPLHF
TGTGCCAGCAGCTTATTCCCCGGGAGGGGTCTGAGCCCCCTCCACTTT
>TRBJ1-6|NA|NA|TRBV30
CAWSTGTRNSPLHF
TGTGCCTGGAGTACCGGGACAAGGAATTCACCCCTCCACTTT
>TRBJ1-5|NA|NA|TRBV19
CASSIFQGGSNQPQHF
TGTGCCAGTAGTATCTTCCAGGGAGGTAGCAATCAGCCCCAGCATTTT
>TRBJ2-7|NA|NA|TRBV19
CASSGVETSSYEQYF
TGTGCCAGTAGTGGAGTAGAGACCTCCTCCTACGAGCAGTACTTC
>TRBJ2-1|TRBD2|NA|TRBV5-4
CASSLAVAGGDNEQFF
TGTGCCAGCAGCTTGGCGGTGGCGGGGGGGGACAATGAGCAGTTCTTC
>TRBJ2-7|TRBD2|few|TRBV27
CASSTTSGGYEQYF
TGTGCCAGCAGTACCACTAGCGGGGGCTACGAGCAGTACTTC
>TRBJ2-7|TRBD2|NA|TRBV10-3
CAISPTRIPNQRSSGVSYEQYF
TGTGCCATCAGTCCGACTCGTATACCAAACCAGAGATCTAGCGGGGTCTCCTACGAGCAGTACTTC
>TRBJ2-5|TRBD1|NA|TRBV4-1
CASSQVQGALQETQYF
TGCGCCAGCAGCCAAGTACAGGGGGCTCTCCAAGAGACCCAGTACTTC
>TRBJ1-1|TRBD1|NA|TRBV11-2
CASSFQTGWPEAFF
TGTGCCAGCAGCTTCCAGACAGGGTGGCCTGAAGCTTTCTTT
>TRBJ2-1|TRBD2|few|TRBV10-1
CASSSSGASSYNEQFF
TGCGCCAGCAGCTCAAGCGGGGCCAGCTCCTACAATGAGCAGTTCTTC
>TRBJ2-3|TRBD2|NA|TRBV4-2
CASSQVLGGSTDTQYF
TGTGCCAGCAGCCAAGTACTGGGGGGGAGCACAGATACGCAGTATTTT
>TRBJ1-2|TRBD1|once|TRBV10-2
CASTRLLTGVNGYTF
TGCGCCAGCACCCGCCTGTTGACAGGGGTTAATGGCTACACCTTC
>TRBJ1-1|NA|NA|TRBV19
CASSIARYTGTEAFF
TGTGCCAGTAGTATCGCTCGTTATACGGGCACTGAAGCTTTCTTT
>TRBJ2-2|NA|NA|TRBV6-6
CASSVVPPGTGELFF
TGTGCCAGCAGTGTCGTACCCCCGGGCACCGGGGAGCTGTTTTTT
>TRBJ1-1|NA|few|TRBV27
CASSSREKDTEAFF
TGTGCCAGCAGTTCCAGGGAAAAGGACACTGAAGCTTTCTTT
>TRBJ2-7|NA|once|TRBV19
CASSIIGSAGSSYEQYF
TGTGCCAGTAGTATTATCGGATCGGCGGGTAGCTCCTACGAGCAGTACTTC
>TRBJ2-2|TRBD2|NA|TRBV2
CASSERLAGNTGELFF
TGTGCCAGCAGTGAAAGGCTAGCGGGGAACACCGGGGAGCTGTTTTTT
>TRBJ2-3|NA|NA|TRBV15
CATSRTPSTDTQYF
TGTGCCACCAGCAGAACACCGAGCACAGATACGCAGTATTTT
>TRBJ1-2|TRBD1|NA|TRBV2
CASREDRGHGYTF
TGTGCCAGCAGAGAGGACAGGGGGCACGGCTACACCTTC
>TRBJ2-3|TRBD2|NA|TRBV5-4
CASSLGGLAGARDTQYF
TGTGCCAGCAGCTTGGGGGGCCTAGCGGGGGCAAGAGATACGCAGTATTTT
>TRBJ2-7|TRBD2|few|TRBV6-5
CASSTSGGAYEQYF
TGTGCCAGCAGTACTAGCGGGGGGGCCTACGAGCAGTACTTC